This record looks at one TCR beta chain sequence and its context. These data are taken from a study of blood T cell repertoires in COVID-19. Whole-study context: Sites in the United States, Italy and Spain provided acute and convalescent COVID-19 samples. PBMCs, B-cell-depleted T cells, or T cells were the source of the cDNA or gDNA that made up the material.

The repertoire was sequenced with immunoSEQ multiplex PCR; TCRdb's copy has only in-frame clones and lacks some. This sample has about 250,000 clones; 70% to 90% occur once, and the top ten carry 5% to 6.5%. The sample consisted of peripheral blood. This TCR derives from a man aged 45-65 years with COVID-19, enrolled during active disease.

CDR3 region: CASSKSGTEVNEQFF. In nucleotides, the CDR3 is TGTGCCAGCAGCAAATCCGGGACAGAGGTAAATGAGCAGTTCTTC. The chain uses TRBV7-3 and TRBJ2-1; 7 bases are shared with TRBD1. Germline V lookup: CDR1 SGHTA, CDR2 FQGTGA. The CDR3 is made up of 15 amino acids. The V and J ends lost 5 bases and 7 bases, in that order; junction bases with no gene match: 11. The full variable domain, with the rest looked up from reference TRBV7-3 and TRBJ2-1, is GAGVSQTPSNKVTEKGKYVELRCDPISGHTALYWYRQSLGQGPEFLIYFQGTGAADDSGLPNDRFFAVRPEGSVSTLKIQRTERGDSAVYLCASSKSGTEVNEQFFGPGTRLTVL.